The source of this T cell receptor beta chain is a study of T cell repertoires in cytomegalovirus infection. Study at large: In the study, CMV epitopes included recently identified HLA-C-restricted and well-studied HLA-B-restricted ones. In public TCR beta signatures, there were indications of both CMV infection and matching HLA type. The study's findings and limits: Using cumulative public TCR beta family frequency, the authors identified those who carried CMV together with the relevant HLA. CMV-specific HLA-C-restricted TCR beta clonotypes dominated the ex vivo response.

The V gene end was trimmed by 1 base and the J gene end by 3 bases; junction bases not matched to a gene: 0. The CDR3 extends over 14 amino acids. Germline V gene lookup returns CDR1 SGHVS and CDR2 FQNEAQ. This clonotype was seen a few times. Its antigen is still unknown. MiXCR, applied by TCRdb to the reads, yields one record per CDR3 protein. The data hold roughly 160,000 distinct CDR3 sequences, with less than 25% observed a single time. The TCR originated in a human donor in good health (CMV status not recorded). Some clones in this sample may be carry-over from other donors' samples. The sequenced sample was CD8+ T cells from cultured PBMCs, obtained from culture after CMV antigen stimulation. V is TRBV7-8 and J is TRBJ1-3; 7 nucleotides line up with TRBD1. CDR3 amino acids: CASSLGTGGNTIYF. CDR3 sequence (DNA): TGTGCCAGCAGCTTAGGGACAGGTGGAAACACCATATATTTT.